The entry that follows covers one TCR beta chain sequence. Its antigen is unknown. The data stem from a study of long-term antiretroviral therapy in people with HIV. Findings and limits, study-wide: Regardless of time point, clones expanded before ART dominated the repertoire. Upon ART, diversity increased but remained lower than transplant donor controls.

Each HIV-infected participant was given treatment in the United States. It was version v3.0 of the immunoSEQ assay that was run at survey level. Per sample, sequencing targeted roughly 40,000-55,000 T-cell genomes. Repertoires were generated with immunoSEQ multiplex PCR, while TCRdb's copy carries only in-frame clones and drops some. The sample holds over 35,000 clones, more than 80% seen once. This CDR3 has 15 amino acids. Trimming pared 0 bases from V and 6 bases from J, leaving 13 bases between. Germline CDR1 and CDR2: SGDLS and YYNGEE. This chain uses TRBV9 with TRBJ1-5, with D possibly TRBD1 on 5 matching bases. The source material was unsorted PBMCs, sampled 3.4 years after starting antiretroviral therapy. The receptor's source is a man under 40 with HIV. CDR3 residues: CASSVAGRVGQPQHF. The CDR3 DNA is TGTGCCAGCAGCGTAGCGGGCAGGGTCGGTCAGCCCCAGCATTTT.